A single T cell receptor (beta chain) is shown here with its context. Its antigen is not identified. The data belong to a study of T cells in localized non-small cell lung cancer. Study observations and caveats: Because only a single region of the tumor was sequenced, heterogeneity remains possible.

Sequencing used immunoSEQ multiplex PCR; TCRdb keeps in-frame clones, though not all of them. This sample has some 78,000 clones, with approximately 85% found just once. The input for sequencing was peripheral blood, taken before any cancer treatment. This sequence originates from a man between 40 and 75 years old with stage I lung adenocarcinoma.

CDR3 sequence: CASSSTGRTDTQYF. CDR3 bases: TGTGCCAGCAGCTCGACAGGGAGGACAGATACGCAGTATTTT. V usage is TRBV6-1 and J usage is TRBJ2-3, with D possibly being TRBD1 (7 bases). Germline V gene data show CDR1 as MNHNS and CDR2 as SASEGT. The CDR3 spans 14 residues. Trimming left V 6 bases short and J 3 bases short, with 13 bases between.